This T cell receptor (beta chain) was recovered during a study of shared clonotypes between healthy human individuals (dated by TCRdb to 2019 to 2021). With respect to the entire study: The cohort included a few men and two women between 18 and 49 years of age. Between about 0.8 and 9.5 billion PBMCs per donor were obtained by leukapheresis. To increase sequencing depth and limit assay-specific biases, different laboratories used diverse techniques to prepare libraries and sequence TCR repertoires. Per donor, three plates each were used for CD4 naive and CD4 memory, two for CD8 naive, and one for CD8 memory. The study deeply sequenced blood TCR repertoires of five healthy adults to estimate repertoire size and the extent of clonotype sharing between individuals. General conclusions and limits of the study: Compared with non-shared clonotypes, clonotypes shared by all four sorted-subset donors had higher generation probabilities. Pairwise subsampling led to the expectation that sequencing depth would affect the degree of clonotype sharing among donors. Incomplete sequencing was indicated by rarefaction of sorted-subset datasets, despite the large sequencing depth. The genetic and exposure-history diversity represented was limited by the small number of donors. Across a handful of donors, about 5.2% of naive CD4, 3% to 4% of naive CD8, 2.3% of memory CD4, and over 0.35% of memory CD8 clonotypes were shared. Naive subsets generally had larger estimated clonotype richness than memory subsets did. Sampling was restricted to blood, and TCR repertoires in tissues likely differ from the TCR repertoires found in blood.

TCR CDR3 regions were amplified from genomic DNA by multiplex PCR using the deep immunoSEQ assay. Genomic DNA extracted from each cell subset was distributed evenly over all wells of several immunoSEQ 96-well plates, and each plate served as one replicate. Each replicate PCR for sorted subsets received roughly 0.2 ug genomic DNA, equal to some 32,000 T cell genomes. Purified libraries were measured with a Qubit 3.0 fluorometer, size-checked on a Bioanalyzer 2100, and measured again with the KAPA Library Quantification kit. Every immunoSEQ 96-well plate was sequenced on a dedicated single-read 150-cycle Illumina NextSeq 550 flow cell. Per the original workflow: Because the immunoSEQ output included only junctional sequences and no quality scores, the filtering could not be the same as the filtering used for full-length reads. Sequences were annotated with PyIR, a Python wrapper for IgBLAST v1.9, and V/J genes and CDR3 were assigned using IMGT germline references. Reads were filtered out if the reads had weak V/J assignments (E-value above 1e-6), no CDR3, stop codons, out-of-frame junctions, or ambiguous translated residues. V3J clonotypes were defined by identical inferred V gene, J gene, and CDR3 amino acid sequence. The percentage overlap between two repertoires was calculated by dividing the number of shared unique clonotypes by the size of the smaller repertoire. Richness of each repertoire was evaluated using RTK rarefaction, the Chao1 estimator, and Recon v2.1 estimates of unobserved clonotypes. For all TCRbeta clonotypes obtained by the gDNA method from a few donors, generation probabilities were computed with OLGA. Held by TCRdb, this immuneACCESS table contains in-frame sequences only and omits some clones. Under half of the omission traces to an unresolved V gene where checked; the cause of the rest is unknown. That table gives V, J and clone size, and the DNA gave D and trimming. Here the sample has around 700,000 clones; around 92% occur a single time. The ten largest clones take up 24% of the sample.

CD8 naive samples were obtained by positive selection for CCR7 among CD45RO-negative cells, yielding a CD45RA+CCR7+ population from which TemRA cells were excluded. Healthy HIV-negative adults with no recently reported acute infections or vaccinations were included as donors. Every donor was a Caucasian adult residing in Nashville, Tennessee, USA. Blood was collected by leukapheresis, and PBMCs were isolated by Ficoll-Histopaque density gradient centrifugation and then cryopreserved in liquid nitrogen vapor phase. Analytical flow cytometry was used to check the purity and quantity of every magnetically sorted T cell population. Genomic DNA was isolated from each sorted fraction and quantified by UV absorbance on a Nanodrop 2000c. Measured from the cysteine to the phenylalanine, the CDR3 is 13 residues long. Only the CDR3 DNA is retained, 39 bases long and in frame from the first base. CDR1 and CDR2, looked up from the germline V gene, are MDHEN and SYDVKM. Compared with germline, V lacks 3 bases and J lacks 3 bases; bases without a gene match: 2.

About this clone itself: Its recognized antigen is unknown. The record has no base qualities; no much larger clone is one base away.

The sequenced sample was naive CD8+ T cells sorted from blood. The cell subset or site label corresponds to: CD45RA+CCR7+. This sequence was found in a man aged 25-45 years in good health. This chain joins TRBV28 to TRBJ2-7, with TRBD1 matching 7 junction bases. The CDR3 reads as follows: CASSFGDSYEQYF. The sequence in DNA is TGTGCCAGCAGTTTTGGGGACAGCTACGAGCAGTACTTC.